The 20 T cell receptor beta chains given below trace back to one sample, sequenced in a study of T cell repertoires in cytomegalovirus infection. TCRdb reprocessed the reads via MiXCR and lists one record per CDR3 protein. The table lists just under 500,000 distinct CDR3 sequences, 33% of them singletons. Their specific antigens are unknown. This material consisted of cultured PBMCs, taken from culture after CMV antigen stimulation. Source of these receptors: a human donor in good health (CMV status not recorded). Some clones in this sample may be carry-over from other donors' samples.

This clonotype was detected once. The J gene is TRBJ2-7, the V gene TRBV29-1, with a possible D match to TRBD1 (6 bases). Germline CDR1 SQVTM, CDR2 ANQGSEA. The V end lost 2 bases, the J end lost 6 bases, and 8 bases lay between the germline ends. The CDR3 loop spans 11 amino acids. The CDR3 reads CSVEKGGEQYF. CDR3 bases: TGCAGCGTTGAAAAAGGGGGCGAGCAGTACTTC.

This chain links TRBV19 with TRBJ1-1; no clear D gene. The CDR3 has 12 residues. Germline V lookup: CDR1 LNHDA, CDR2 SQIVND (reference sequence). Trimming stripped 3 bases from V and 5 bases from J, with 7 bases between. The CDR3 DNA sequence: TGTGCCAGTAGTATCCGAGCGACTGAAGCTTTCTTT. Translation: CASSIRATEAFF.

To note about this clonotype: Being one base from a much bigger clone, this may be a read error. The CDR3: CASSRGWTSRENNEQFF. CDR3 DNA: TGCGCCAGCAGCCGAGGATGGACTAGCCGGGAAAATAATGAGCAGTTCTTC. This chain uses TRBV4-1 with TRBJ2-1; 8 bases align to TRBD2. This CDR3 spans 17 amino acids. V lost 4 bases to trimming and J lost 7 bases; unmatched junction nucleotides: 15. Per the germline V gene, CDR1 is MGHRA and CDR2 is YSYEKL.

In its sample, this clonotype was seen a few times. V gene TRBV12-3 or TRBV12-4 combines with J gene TRBJ1-1, with TRBD1 matching over 7 bases. The length of the CDR3 is 13 residues. The trim removed 11 bases at V and 4 bases at J, leaving 10 bases unmatched. CDR3 residues: CACETGRTTEAFF. The CDR3 coding sequence is TGTGCCTGCGAGACAGGGAGAACCACTGAAGCTTTCTTT.

The chain recombines TRBV28 with TRBJ2-7; TRBD2 matches at 9 bases. This CDR3 has 16 amino acids. Germline V gives CDR1 MDHEN, CDR2 SYDVKM. V was clipped by 1 base and J by 5 bases; unmatched bases: 9. CDR3 sequence: CASSLFVQREDHEQYF. In nucleotides, the CDR3 is TGTGCCAGCAGTTTATTTGTACAGCGGGAGGACCACGAGCAGTACTTC.

This sequence joins TRBV6-2 or TRBV6-3 and TRBJ2-1, with D unresolved. The V gene's germline CDR1 is MNHEY and CDR2 SVGEGT. The CDR3 runs 13 residues. Deletions cut 1 base from V and 4 bases from J, with 5 bases between. The CDR3 region is CASSYLSYNEQFF. CDR3 DNA sequence: TGTGCCAGCAGTTACTTGAGTTACAATGAGCAGTTCTTC.

This clonotype has ten or more counts. V gene TRBV7-2 combines with J gene TRBJ2-3; 11 nucleotides agree with TRBD2. The CDR3 covers 17 residues. CDR1 and CDR2 from the germline V gene are SGHTA and FQGNSA. V lost 2 bases to trimming and J lost 0 bases; unmatched junction nucleotides: 4. CDR3: CASSLPTSGRSTDTQYF. DNA of the CDR3: TGTGCCAGCAGCTTACCCACTAGCGGGAGAAGCACAGATACGCAGTATTTT. The full variable domain, rest sourced from reference TRBV7-2 and TRBJ2-3, is GAGVSQSPSNKVTEKGKDVELRCDPISGHTALYWYRQSLGQGLEFLIYFQGNSAPDKSGLPSDRFSAERTGGSVSTLTIQRTQQEDSAVYLCASSLPTSGRSTDTQYFGPGTRLTVL.

This clonotype has a single count. This chain connects TRBV27 to TRBJ2-1; TRBD2 matches at 11 bases. This CDR3 spans 14 amino acids. The J segment lost 8 bases and the V segment lost 3 bases, leaving 3 bases of the junction unmatched. The germline V gene has CDR1 MNHEY and CDR2 SMNVEV (reference sequence). The CDR3: CASSFGTSGDEQFF. In DNA form, the CDR3 reads TGTGCCAGCAGTTTCGGGACTAGCGGTGATGAGCAGTTCTTC.

The chain employs TRBV10-3 and TRBJ1-1, with D tentatively TRBD1 (6 bases). CDR3 length equals 14 residues. Per germline, CDR1 ENHRY and CDR2 SYGVKD. V lost 6 bases and J lost 1, with 12 bases in between. In nucleotides, the CDR3 is TGTGCCATCAGCGCCGGGACATCGAACACTGAAGCTTTCTTT. It is translated as CAISAGTSNTEAFF.

This clonotype was observed many times. The chain links TRBV7-2 to TRBJ1-6, with a possible D match to TRBD1 (5 bases). Trimming removed 5 bases from V and 0 bases from J, with 14 bases in between. Per germline, CDR1 SGHTA and CDR2 FQGNSA. The CDR3 is 17 amino acids. The CDR3 DNA follows: TGTGCCAGCAGCGGGACCGCGGCGAGCTCCTATAATTCACCCCTCCACTTT. This encodes CASSGTAASSYNSPLHF.

This chain uses TRBV7-2 with TRBJ2-1; TRBD2 matches at 7 bases. The CDR3 has 16 amino acids. The germline V gene encodes CDR1 SGHTA and CDR2 FQGNSA. Losses at the gene ends were 3 bases for V and 0 bases for J; bases not matched to a gene: 5. In DNA, the CDR3 is TGTGCCAGCAGCTTCCCCCCGGGAGGCTCCTACAATGAGCAGTTCTTC. It is translated as CASSFPPGGSYNEQFF.

This clonotype has just a few counts. V gene TRBV28 combines with J gene TRBJ1-5, with D perhaps matching TRBD1 (5 bases). The CDR3 contains 14 residues. Between the trimmed V and J ends, which lost 7 bases and 10 bases, there was a span of 20 bases. Germline V gives CDR1 MDHEN, CDR2 SYDVKM. As DNA, the CDR3 is TGTGCCAGCATCTCGGGGCAGGACCTCTTCCCCCAGCATTTT. Protein: CASISGQDLFPQHF.

The chain combines TRBV7-8 with TRBJ1-3, with 10 bases matching TRBD1. The length of the CDR3 is 17 residues. Germline values: CDR1 SGHVS, CDR2 FQNEAQ. The V gene end was trimmed by 4 bases and the J gene end by 3 bases; junction bases not matched to a gene: 9. DNA of the CDR3: TGTGCCAGCAGCTCAACCCGGGACAGGGGTTATGGAAACACCATATATTTT. Protein sequence: CASSSTRDRGYGNTIYF.

The chain links TRBV10-3 to TRBJ2-3, with no clear D. Trimming cost V 6 bases and J 4 bases, with 11 bases left between them. CDR1 and CDR2 (germline): ENHRY, SYGVKD. This CDR3 is built from 13 residues. The CDR3 protein is CAIRVLGADTQYF. CDR3 coding DNA: TGTGCCATCAGAGTACTGGGTGCAGATACGCAGTATTTT.

This clonotype was seen repeatedly, ten times or more. The chain joins TRBV7-8 to TRBJ2-3; 12 bases line up with TRBD2. Looked up from germline, CDR1 is SGHVS and CDR2 is FQNEAQ. The CDR3 spans 18 residues. Trimming cost V 4 bases and J 0 bases; bases outside gene matches: 8. The CDR3, as DNA: TGTGCCAGCAGCTCCGGACTAGCGGGATATCCTAGCACAGATACGCAGTATTTT. It specifies CASSSGLAGYPSTDTQYF.

J is TRBJ2-4 and V is TRBV7-6; D is perhaps TRBD1 or TRBD2 (6 bases each). V was trimmed by 5 bases and J by 7 bases, leaving 15 bases between them. Germline CDR1 and CDR2: SGHVS and FNYEAQ. The CDR3 totals 14 residues. In DNA, the CDR3 is TGTGCCAGCAGCCCACTGGGGGCGGGGAACATTCAGTACTTC. This encodes CASSPLGAGNIQYF.

The chain is built from TRBV27 and TRBJ2-3; 11 bases match TRBD2. This CDR3 contains 14 residues. J was trimmed by 7 bases and V by 6 bases; bases with no gene match: 6. Germline V CDR1 and CDR2: MNHEY, SMNVEV (reference sequence). CDR3 sequence: CASSATSGINTQYF. CDR3 bases: TGTGCCAGCAGCGCGACTAGCGGGATTAATACGCAGTATTTT.

This clonotype was counted only a few times. J is TRBJ2-3 and V is TRBV12-3 or TRBV12-4, with D unresolved. The V end was cut by 3 bases, the J end by 2 bases, with 6 bases between. The CDR3 consists of 13 residues. The CDR3 loop is CASSFSYTDTQYF. The CDR3 region has the DNA TGTGCCAGCAGTTTTAGTTACACAGATACGCAGTATTTT.

The rearrangement links TRBV7-9 to TRBJ1-2; unclear D gene. The germline CDR1 and CDR2 sequences are SEHNR and FQNEAQ (reference sequence). This CDR3 contains 12 residues. Trimming stripped 7 bases from V and 6 bases from J, with 12 bases between. In nucleotides, the CDR3 is TGTGCCAGCACCATAATCGGAGATGGCTACACCTTC. Its translation: CASTIIGDGYTF.

The V gene is TRBV6-2 or TRBV6-3, the J gene TRBJ2-5; maybe TRBD2 (6 bases). This CDR3 is built from 15 residues. V gave up 1 base and J gave up 3 bases, with 12 bases separating them. CDR1 and CDR2 from the germline V gene are MNHEY and SVGEGT. The CDR3 loop reads CASSYYGGNEETQYF. The CDR3 region has the DNA TGTGCCAGCAGTTACTACGGGGGAAATGAAGAGACCCAGTACTTC.